The subject of this entry is one T cell receptor (beta chain). Mismatch with germline at one junction end may stem from a read error. The CDR3 has 16 residues. Germline CDR1 and CDR2: LNHNV and YYDKDF (reference sequence). Only in-frame clones appear in the TCRdb table, and some are missing; sequencing was by immunoSEQ multiplex PCR. Counted here are roughly 100,000 clones, around nine tenths occurring once; the ten biggest clones make up less than 3.5%. These data are taken from a study of control samples from healthy donors and cancer patients. The material sequenced was blood. This rearrangement joins TRBV15 to TRBJ1-4, with TRBD1 matching 7 bases. This receptor was identified in a human donor in good health. The donor label of this sample is uncertain. CDR3 coding DNA: TGTGCCACCAGCAGTACCCGGGACAGTCCCAATGGAAAACTGTTTTTT. Translation gives CATSSTRDSPNGKLFF. The complete variable domain, with remaining parts taken from reference TRBV15 and TRBJ1-4, reads DAMVIQNPRYQVTQFGKPVTLSCSQTLNHNVMYWYQQKSSQAPKLLFHYYDKDFNNEADTPDNFQSRRPNTSFCFLDIRSPGLGDTAMYLCATSSTRDSPNGKLFFGSGTQLSVL.